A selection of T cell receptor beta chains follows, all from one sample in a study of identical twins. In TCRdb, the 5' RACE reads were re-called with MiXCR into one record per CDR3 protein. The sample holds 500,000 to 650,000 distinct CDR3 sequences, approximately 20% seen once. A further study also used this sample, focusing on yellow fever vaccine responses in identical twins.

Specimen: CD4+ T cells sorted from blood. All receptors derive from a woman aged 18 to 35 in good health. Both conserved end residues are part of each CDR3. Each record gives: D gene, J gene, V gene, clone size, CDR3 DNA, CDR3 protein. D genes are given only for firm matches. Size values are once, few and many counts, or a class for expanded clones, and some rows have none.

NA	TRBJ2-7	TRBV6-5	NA	TGTGCCAGCAGTTACTCGTTCAGGGGCTCCTACGAGCAGTACTTC	CASSYSFRGSYEQYF
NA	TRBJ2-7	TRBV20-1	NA	TGCAGTGCTAGAGATCCCGACAGGTCGGGGGCCACCTACGAGCAGTACTTC	CSARDPDRSGATYEQYF
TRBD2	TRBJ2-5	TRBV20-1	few	TGCTCCATGGGCGAACTAGCGGGAAGAGAGACCCAGTACTTC	CSMGELAGRETQYF
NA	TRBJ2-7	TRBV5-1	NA	TGCGCCAGCAGCTTGGCCCCTTCCTACGACAGGATGGTCCCCTACGAGCAGTACTTC	CASSLAPSYDRMVPYEQYF
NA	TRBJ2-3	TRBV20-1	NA	TGCAGTGCTCCGGGGTTTCTAACAGATACGCAGTATTTT	CSAPGFLTDTQYF
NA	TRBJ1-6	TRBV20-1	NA	TGTGTGAAGGGGAGGTCACCCCTCCACTTT	CVKGRSPLHF
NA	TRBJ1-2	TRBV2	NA	TGTGCCAGCAGTGAAGCGGCAGGGTACGGCTACACCTTC	CASSEAAGYGYTF
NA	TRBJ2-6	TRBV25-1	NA	TGTGCCAGCAGGACACTCGGGGCCAACGTCCTGACTTTC	CASRTLGANVLTF
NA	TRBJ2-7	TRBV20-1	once	TGCAGTGCTAGTCCCACTCGAGGATCCTACGAGCAGTACTTC	CSASPTRGSYEQYF
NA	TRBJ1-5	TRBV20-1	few	TGCAGTGCTAGAGATGGGGTGGCAGTTAATCAGCCCCAGCATTTT	CSARDGVAVNQPQHF
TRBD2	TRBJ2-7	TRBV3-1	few	TGTGCCAGCAGCCAAGGGACTAGCGGGATCTCCTACGAGCAGTACTTC	CASSQGTSGISYEQYF
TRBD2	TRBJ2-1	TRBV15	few	TGTGCCACCAGCAGAAGAACAGCGGGAGGGCTTAATGAGCAGTTCTTC	CATSRRTAGGLNEQFF
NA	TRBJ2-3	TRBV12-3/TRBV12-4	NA	TGTGCCAGCAGTATACAAAACCGGGGCACAGATACGCAGTATTTT	CASSIQNRGTDTQYF
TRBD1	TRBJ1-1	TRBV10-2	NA	TGCGCCAGCAGTGCCCGGGACAGCGCAAAGTACACTGAAGCTTTCTTT	CASSARDSAKYTEAFF
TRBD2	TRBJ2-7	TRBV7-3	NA	TGTGCCAGCAGCCCAAAGCCGGGACTAGGGTTGTCCGAGCAGTACTTC	CASSPKPGLGLSEQYF
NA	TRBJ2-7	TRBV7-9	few	TGTGCCAGCAGCCGCCAGGCAAGGGACGAGCAGTACTTC	CASSRQARDEQYF
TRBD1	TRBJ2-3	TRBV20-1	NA	TGCTGTGCTAGAAGTCTGGGACAGGGCACAGATACGCAGTATTTT	CCARSLGQGTDTQYF
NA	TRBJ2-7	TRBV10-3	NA	TGTGCCATCAGTGGTTCTAGACAGACCTACGAGCAGTACTTC	CAISGSRQTYEQYF
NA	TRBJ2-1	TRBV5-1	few	TGCGCCAGCAGCTTGAGCAGGGCCTCCTACAATGAGCAGTTCTTC	CASSLSRASYNEQFF
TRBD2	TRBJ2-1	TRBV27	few	TGTGCCAGCAGTGGACTTGCGGGAGGAGTGAAGATGAATGAGCAGTTCTTC	CASSGLAGGVKMNEQFF
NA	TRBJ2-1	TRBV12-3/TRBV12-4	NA	TGTGCCAGCAGTTTACAGGAAATATTCTACAATGAGCAGTTCTTC	CASSLQEIFYNEQFF
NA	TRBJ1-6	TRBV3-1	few	TGTGCCAGCAGCCAGTTTCGTCAGGGGAATTCACCCCTCCACTTT	CASSQFRQGNSPLHF
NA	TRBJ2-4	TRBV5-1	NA	TGCGCCAGCAGCTTTGGGAACCAGATAGCCAAAAACATTCAGTACTTC	CASSFGNQIAKNIQYF
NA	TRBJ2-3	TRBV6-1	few	TGTGCCAGCAGTGGGTTAGCCCCTGTCACAGATACGCAGTATTTT	CASSGLAPVTDTQYF
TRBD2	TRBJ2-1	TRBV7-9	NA	TGTGCCAGCACCGAGCGGGAGGGCCTGAATGAGCAGTTCTTC	CASTEREGLNEQFF
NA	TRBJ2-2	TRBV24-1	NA	TGTGCCACCAGTGACCTCCCCGATTCAGGATACACCGGGGAGCTGTTTTTT	CATSDLPDSGYTGELFF
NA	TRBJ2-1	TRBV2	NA	TGTGCCAGCAGTGAAATGGGGGGCCCATCTGATGAGCAGTTCTTC	CASSEMGGPSDEQFF
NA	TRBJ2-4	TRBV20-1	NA	TGCAGTGCTATGGGCAGAGAAAACATTCAGTACTTC	CSAMGRENIQYF